Listed below are T cell receptor beta chains from one sample, sequenced in a study of regulatory T cells in long-lasting Graves disease. A single record per CDR3 protein comes from TCRdb applying MiXCR to the multiplex PCR reads. Among some 280,000 distinct CDR3 sequences, 20% to 25% were seen once, and the ten largest hold around 50%. Source: peripheral blood mononuclear cells (PBMCs), taken when the disease was refractory, from a patient treated with antithyroid drugs. The receptors were sampled from a female donor with Graves disease. Each CDR3 is given with its conserved first and last residue. Each record gives: V gene, clone size, D gene, J gene, CDR3 DNA, CDR3 protein. The D gene is left open where the match is weak. Clone size is not always given. Where it is, it says once, few, many or a class for expanded clones.

>TRBV3-1|few|NA|TRBJ1-2
TGTGCCAGCAGCCAAGATGAGGGGCGATACACCTTC
CASSQDEGRYTF
>TRBV6-1|many|NA|TRBJ2-7
TGTGCCAGCAGTGAGTCGACAGGACCCTCCTACGAGCAGTACTTC
CASSESTGPSYEQYF
>TRBV30|many|NA|TRBJ1-2
TGTGCCTGGAGAATCTCCGACTACACCTTC
CAWRISDYTF
>TRBV18|NA|TRBD2|TRBJ2-2
TGTGCCAGCTCAGCCGGGACTACACCCACCGGGGAGCTGTTTTTT
CASSAGTTPTGELFF
>TRBV5-1|few|NA|TRBJ1-1
TGCGCCAGCAGCTTCGGGTCCGGCACTGAAGCTTTCTTT
CASSFGSGTEAFF
>TRBV30|NA|TRBD1|TRBJ2-7
TGTGCCTGGAGTCCCATGACAGGGTACTACGAGCAGTACTTC
CAWSPMTGYYEQYF
>TRBV28|many|TRBD1|TRBJ2-7
TGTGCCAGCAGCCCAGGACAGGGTCGACGAGGGGAGCAGTACTTC
CASSPGQGRRGEQYF
>TRBV6-1|few|NA|TRBJ1-2
TGTGCCATACGCCAAGAAGGCTACACCTTC
CAIRQEGYTF
>TRBV29-1|NA|NA|TRBJ2-7
TGCAGCGTTGTCATAGACAGAGCCTACGAGCAGTACTTC
CSVVIDRAYEQYF
>TRBV18|many|NA|TRBJ2-5
TGTGCCAGCTCACCACTCGGGGCTCAAGAGACCCAGTACTTC
CASSPLGAQETQYF
>TRBV20-1|NA|NA|TRBJ2-7
TGCAGTGTAAGCAGGGGTGGGTACGAGCAGTACTTC
CSVSRGGYEQYF
>TRBV20-1|NA|NA|TRBJ2-5
TGCAGTGCTCGGCGGGCTCAAGAGACCCAGTACTTC
CSARRAQETQYF
>TRBV3-1|many|TRBD1|TRBJ2-5
TGTGCCAGCAGCCAAACGGACAGGGTAGCAGAGACCCAGTACTTC
CASSQTDRVAETQYF
>TRBV28|NA|TRBD1|TRBJ2-7
TGTGCCAGCAGCACCCCGGGACAGGGGCCGGCCAGCTCCTACGAGCAGTACTTC
CASSTPGQGPASSYEQYF
>TRBV30|few|TRBD1|TRBJ2-7
TGTGCCTGGAGCCTAACGGGACAGGGGGCTTCCGAGCAGTACTTC
CAWSLTGQGASEQYF
>TRBV11-2|few|NA|TRBJ1-1
TGTGCCAGCACCGTCGACCCCGGACCGCGGAACACTGAAGCTTTCTTT
CASTVDPGPRNTEAFF
>TRBV20-1|many|TRBD2|TRBJ2-5
TGCAGTGCTGATAATGCAATTAGCGGGAGCAGGCGAGAGACCCAGTACTTC
CSADNAISGSRRETQYF
>TRBV2|many|NA|TRBJ2-7
TGTGCCAGCAGTCCCCTCTACGAGCAGTACTTC
CASSPLYEQYF
>TRBV6-1|NA|TRBD2|TRBJ2-1
TGTGCCAGCAGAGAGCGGGAGGGCCGGAATGAGCAGTTCTTC
CASREREGRNEQFF
>TRBV20-1|many|TRBD1|TRBJ1-1
TGCAGGCCCCCCGGGACAGGTAACACTGAAGCTTTCTTT
CRPPGTGNTEAFF